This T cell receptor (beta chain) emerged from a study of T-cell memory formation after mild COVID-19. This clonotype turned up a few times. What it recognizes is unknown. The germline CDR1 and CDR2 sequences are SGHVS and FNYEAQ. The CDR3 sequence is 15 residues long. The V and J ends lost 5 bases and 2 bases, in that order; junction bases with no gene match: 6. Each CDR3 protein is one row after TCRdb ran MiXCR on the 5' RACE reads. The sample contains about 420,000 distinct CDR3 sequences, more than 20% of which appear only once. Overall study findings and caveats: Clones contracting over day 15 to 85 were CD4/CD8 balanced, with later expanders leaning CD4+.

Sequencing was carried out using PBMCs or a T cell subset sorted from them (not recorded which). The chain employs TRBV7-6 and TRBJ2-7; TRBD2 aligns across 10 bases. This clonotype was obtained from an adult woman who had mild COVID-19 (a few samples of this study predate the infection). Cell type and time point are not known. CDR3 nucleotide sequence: TGTGCCAGCAGCCTAGGACTAGCGGAAACCTACGAGCAGTACTTC. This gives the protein CASSLGLAETYEQYF.